The rows below give T cell receptor beta chains drawn from one sample of a study of glioma-infiltrating T cells. One entry per CDR3 protein results from TCRdb running MiXCR on the multiplex PCR reads. The top ten hold roughly 15% of the sample, which has about 130,000 distinct CDR3 sequences, more than 20% seen once. Sequences were obtained from glioma tissue, nonneoplastic brain tissue, or PBMCs (not recorded which). All receptors come from a human donor with low-grade glioma or glioblastoma, undergoing nonglioma brain surgery, or in good health (not recorded which). Each CDR3 is given with its conserved first and last residue. Each record gives: clone size, J gene, D gene, V gene, CDR3 protein, CDR3 DNA. D genes are given only for firm matches. Clone size is given for some rows only: seen once, a few or many times, or a class if the clone is expanded.

few | TRBJ2-3 | TRBD2 | TRBV19 | CASSMGLAADTQYF | TGTGCCAGTAGTATGGGTCTAGCGGCAGATACGCAGTATTTT
few | TRBJ1-2 | NA | TRBV3-1 | CASSQGRLTNYGYTF | TGTGCCAGCAGCCAAGGCCGGTTGACTAACTATGGCTACACCTTC
many | TRBJ2-1 | TRBD2 | TRBV7-2 | CASSHNIRAGGSYNEQFF | TGTGCCAGCAGCCATAACATCCGAGCGGGAGGCTCCTACAATGAGCAGTTCTTC
many | TRBJ2-3 | TRBD2 | TRBV28 | CASGVAGGTTDTQYF | TGTGCCAGCGGGGTAGCGGGGGGGACCACAGATACGCAGTATTTT
few | TRBJ2-3 | TRBD2 | TRBV7-6 | CASSFGAGAADTQYF | TGTGCCAGCAGCTTCGGAGCGGGAGCAGCAGATACGCAGTATTTT
few | TRBJ1-2 | TRBD1 | TRBV29-1 | CSADRGLNYGYTF | TGCAGCGCTGACAGGGGGCTAAACTATGGCTACACCTTC
many | TRBJ2-5 | NA | TRBV28 | CASSYKGGHEEYF | TGTGCCAGCAGTTACAAGGGAGGTCATGAGGAGTACTTC
NA | TRBJ2-7 | NA | TRBV7-9 | CASHGKDYEQYF | TGTGCCAGCCACGGCAAGGACTACGAGCAGTACTTC
NA | TRBJ2-3 | TRBD1 | TRBV12-3/TRBV12-4 | CASSYRGRTDTQYF | TGTGCCAGCAGTTACAGGGGGCGGACAGATACGCAGTATTTT
NA | TRBJ1-1 | NA | TRBV7-3 | CASSSFGGMNTEAFF | TGTGCCAGCAGCTCCTTCGGGGGGATGAACACTGAAGCTTTCTTT
few | TRBJ2-3 | TRBD1 | TRBV19 | CASSLDGTASTDTQYF | TGTGCCAGTAGTTTAGACGGGACAGCTAGCACAGATACGCAGTATTTT
many | TRBJ1-1 | NA | TRBV7-2 | CASVSEGWAFF | TGTGCCAGCGTCTCGGAGGGATGGGCTTTCTTT
few | TRBJ2-7 | NA | TRBV9 | CASSPQGFSSYEQYF | TGTGCCAGCAGCCCCCAGGGCTTCTCCTCCTACGAGCAGTACTTC
many | TRBJ2-7 | NA | TRBV20-1 | CSARGDRTVPMEYF | TGCAGTGCTAGAGGAGATCGAACAGTCCCGATGGAGTACTTC
many | TRBJ2-7 | NA | TRBV7-2 | CASSLFMGPAEKQYF | TGTGCCAGCAGCCTCTTTATGGGCCCGGCGGAAAAGCAGTACTTC
many | TRBJ2-3 | NA | TRBV7-2 | CASSLAVGGASTDTQYF | TGTGCCAGCAGCTTAGCCGTCGGCGGGGCTAGCACAGATACGCAGTATTTT
many | TRBJ2-7 | NA | TRBV3-1 | CASSQERFSYEQYF | TGTGCCAGCAGCCAAGAGCGATTCTCCTACGAGCAGTACTTC
many | TRBJ2-1 | TRBD2 | TRBV6-1 | CASWGAGGSYNEQFF | TGTGCCAGCTGGGGGGCGGGAGGCTCCTACAATGAGCAGTTCTTC
many | TRBJ1-6 | NA | TRBV28 | CASSVGAKVNSPLHF | TGTGCCAGCAGTGTCGGGGCCAAGGTCAATTCACCCCTCCACTTT